The rows below give T cell receptor beta chains drawn from one sample of a study of vaccination and CD4 T cells after COVID-19. Their antigens remain unidentified. TCRdb reprocessed the PCR reads via MiXCR and lists one record per CDR3 protein. The sample has fewer than 20,000 distinct CDR3 sequences, 70% to 80% seen once. Sequencing input: CD4+ T cells from blood, cultured in vitro. These receptors originate from a human donor who had recovered from COVID-19. Each CDR3 is given with its conserved first and last residue. The order of the fields is J gene, V gene, clone size, D gene, CDR3 DNA, CDR3 protein. D genes are given only for firm matches. A clone size is listed for some rows: how often the clone was seen (once, few, many), or a class if it is expanded.

TRBJ2-5 | TRBV10-1 | . | . | TGCGCCAGCCAAAGACAACTAGGAGAGACCCAGTACTTC | CASQRQLGETQYF
TRBJ2-3 | TRBV28 | once | TRBD1 | TGTGCCAGCAGTCCCGGGCAAAGACAGGGCAAGATCTTCACAGATACGCAGTATTTT | CASSPGQRQGKIFTDTQYF
TRBJ1-5 | TRBV27 | . | . | TGTGCCAGCAGTAAGACAGGTAGGGGCAGCAATCAGCCCCAGCATTTT | CASSKTGRGSNQPQHF
TRBJ2-7 | TRBV15 | once | TRBD2 | TGTGCCACCAGCAAGACTAGCGGGTCCTACGAGCAGTACTTC | CATSKTSGSYEQYF
TRBJ2-5 | TRBV5-4 | . | . | TGTGCCAGCAGCTTGGCTCTCCGCGCTGGGGAGACCCAGTACTTC | CASSLALRAGETQYF
TRBJ1-6 | TRBV6-1 | . | . | TGTGCCAGCATGCGGACAGCTAATTCACCCCTCCACTTT | CASMRTANSPLHF
TRBJ2-7 | TRBV10-3 | . | TRBD2 | TGTGCCATCAGCTCTACGGGACTAGTCAACTACGAGCAGTACTTC | CAISSTGLVNYEQYF
TRBJ1-2 | TRBV11-1 | few | . | TGTGCCAGCAGCTTGGTTGGACGAGACTATGGCTACACCTTC | CASSLVGRDYGYTF
TRBJ1-1 | TRBV6-1 | once | . | TGTGCCAGCAATCCCAGGGATAACACTGAAGCTTTCTTT | CASNPRDNTEAFF
TRBJ1-1 | TRBV20-1 | . | . | TGCAGTGCTAGTCCGGCCGGGGGTCATGCTGAAGCTTTCTTT | CSASPAGGHAEAFF
TRBJ1-2 | TRBV30 | once | TRBD1 | TGTGCCTGGAGTGTAGCAGGGGGGAGAGGCTACACCTTC | CAWSVAGGRGYTF
TRBJ1-2 | TRBV20-1 | . | . | TGCAGTGCTAGCCAGCGCCAAAACTATGGCTACACCTTC | CSASQRQNYGYTF
TRBJ1-2 | TRBV12-3/TRBV12-4 | . | . | TGTGCCAGCAGTTTAGGGTATGGCTACACCTTC | CASSLGYGYTF
TRBJ2-1 | TRBV20-1 | . | TRBD1 | TGCAGTGCTAGTGGCCGCGGGACAGGGTATCACAATGAGCAGTTCTTC | CSASGRGTGYHNEQFF
TRBJ2-5 | TRBV4-1 | . | . | TGCGCCAGCAGCCAAGTACGCATACAAGAGACCCAGTACTTC | CASSQVRIQETQYF
TRBJ1-2 | TRBV7-2 | . | . | TGTGCCAGCAGCTTGTACAGAAACTATGGCTACACCTTC | CASSLYRNYGYTF
TRBJ1-5 | TRBV19 | . | . | TGTGCCAGTAGTGCCCGACCTCAGGGACAGCCCCAGCATTTT | CASSARPQGQPQHF
TRBJ1-1 | TRBV24-1 | . | TRBD1 | TGTGCCACCAGTGAGACAGGGAGAGGTACTGAAGCTTTCTTT | CATSETGRGTEAFF
TRBJ1-1 | TRBV7-2 | . | TRBD1 | TGTGCCAGCAGCTTACTCCAGGGGGCGCGTGGTGAAGCTTTCTTT | CASSLLQGARGEAFF
TRBJ2-2 | TRBV20-1 | . | . | TGCAGTTCCGGGGTAGGGCCCGGGGAGCTGTTTTTT | CSSGVGPGELFF
TRBJ1-6 | TRBV6-5 | . | . | TGTGCCAGCAGTTCAGCAATCAGGGTTAATTCACCCCTCCACTTT | CASSSAIRVNSPLHF
TRBJ1-2 | TRBV21-1 | few | . | TGTGCCAGCAGCAAAAACCAGGGTAGCTATGGCTACACCTTC | CASSKNQGSYGYTF
TRBJ2-3 | TRBV20-1 | . | . | TGCAGTGCTAGAGATTGGGGACCTAGCACAGATACGCAGTATTTT | CSARDWGPSTDTQYF
TRBJ1-2 | TRBV20-1 | . | TRBD1 | TGCAGTGCTAGCCCGGGACAGGGTTATGGCTACACCTTC | CSASPGQGYGYTF
TRBJ2-3 | TRBV7-2 | . | . | TGTGCCAGCAGCTTAGCTGGCCCCACAGATACGCAGTATTTT | CASSLAGPTDTQYF
TRBJ2-6 | TRBV24-1 | . | TRBD1 | TGTGCCACCAGTGACCAGACAGGGGGAGTAGCTGGGGCCAACGTCCTGACTTTC | CATSDQTGGVAGANVLTF
TRBJ1-6 | TRBV6-5 | . | . | TGTGCCAGCAGTTACTCCGCCGATTATTCACCCCTCCACTTT | CASSYSADYSPLHF
TRBJ1-6 | TRBV27 | . | TRBD1 | TGTGCCAGCAGTTTCTGGGACAGACTAAATTCACCCCTCCACTTT | CASSFWDRLNSPLHF
TRBJ1-5 | TRBV24-1 | . | . | TGTGCCACCAGTGGCGGGGGACGGCGCAATCAGCCCCAGCATTTT | CATSGGGRRNQPQHF
TRBJ1-4 | TRBV7-6 | . | . | TGTGCCAGCAGCTTTGGGGGAGGTGAAAAACTGTTTTTT | CASSFGGGEKLFF
TRBJ2-5 | TRBV7-2 | . | . | TGTGCCAGCAGCTTAGGCTGGGGTGGAAGGGAGACCCAGTACTTC | CASSLGWGGRETQYF
TRBJ1-1 | TRBV7-2 | few | TRBD1 | TGTGCCAGCAGCTCCTCCGGGACAGGGATCGCTGAAGCTTTCTTT | CASSSSGTGIAEAFF
TRBJ1-2 | TRBV7-2 | . | TRBD1 | TGTGCCAGCAGCACAGGGGTATGGGGCTACACCTTC | CASSTGVWGYTF
TRBJ1-6 | TRBV12-3/TRBV12-4 | . | . | TGTGCCAGCAGTTTTGGCGGGCGTTCACCCCTCCACTTT | CASSFGGRSPLHF
TRBJ2-7 | TRBV20-1 | once | TRBD1 | TGCAGTGCTAGAGATTTGGAGACAGGGGACTCCTACGAGCAGTACTTC | CSARDLETGDSYEQYF
TRBJ1-2 | TRBV12-3/TRBV12-4 | . | TRBD1 | TGTGCCAGCAGTTCGGGACAGGGGGCCGCTGGCTACACCTTC | CASSSGQGAAGYTF
TRBJ2-5 | TRBV15 | few | . | TGTGCCACCAGCAGAGGAGGACGATCGGGACAAGAGACCCAGTACTTC | CATSRGGRSGQETQYF
TRBJ1-5 | TRBV6-2/TRBV6-3 | . | TRBD1 | TGTGCCAGCGGACGGACAGGGGTGTCTCAGCCCCAGCATTTT | CASGRTGVSQPQHF
TRBJ1-2 | TRBV20-1 | . | . | TGCAGTGCTAGAGATCGGAGGGGCTTGGACTATGGCTACACCTTC | CSARDRRGLDYGYTF
TRBJ1-5 | TRBV6-2/TRBV6-3 | once | TRBD1 | TGTGCCAGCAGTTGGACAGGGGGCTACAATCAGCCCCAGCATTTT | CASSWTGGYNQPQHF
TRBJ1-2 | TRBV7-3 | . | TRBD1 | TGTGCCAGCAGCCGGACAGGGCATTGGGGGGGGCTCACCTTC | CASSRTGHWGGLTF
TRBJ1-1 | TRBV2 | . | TRBD1 | TGTGCCAGCAGGGACAGACAGGGCGGGAACACTGAAGCTTTCTTT | CASRDRQGGNTEAFF
TRBJ1-2 | TRBV15 | . | TRBD1 | TGTGCCACCAGCAGAGGGACAGGGGCTCAATATGGCTACACCTTC | CATSRGTGAQYGYTF